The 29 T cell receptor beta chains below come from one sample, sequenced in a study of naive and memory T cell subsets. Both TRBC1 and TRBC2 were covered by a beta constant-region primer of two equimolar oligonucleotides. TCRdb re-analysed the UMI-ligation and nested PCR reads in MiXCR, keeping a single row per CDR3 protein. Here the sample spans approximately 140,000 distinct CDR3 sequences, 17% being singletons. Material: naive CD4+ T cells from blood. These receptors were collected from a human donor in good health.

The CDR3 DNA sequence: TGTGCCAGCAGCCTCCTCGAGGGGACAGCTTACCCCTCTGTCGCAGATACGCAGTATTTT. It translates to CASSLLEGTAYPSVADTQYF. V is TRBV7-2 and J is TRBJ2-3; TRBD1 matches 7 bases. This CDR3 is built from 20 residues. With 5 bases clipped from V and 4 bases from J, the junction kept 24 bases outside the gene matches. In germline, CDR1 is SGHTA, CDR2 FQGNSA. The variable domain in full, completed from reference TRBV7-2 and TRBJ2-3, reads GAGVSQSPSNKVTEKGKDVELRCDPISGHTALYWYRQSLGQGLEFLIYFQGNSAPDKSGLPSDRFSAERTGGSVSTLTIQRTQQEDSAVYLCASSLLEGTAYPSVADTQYFGPGTRLTVL.

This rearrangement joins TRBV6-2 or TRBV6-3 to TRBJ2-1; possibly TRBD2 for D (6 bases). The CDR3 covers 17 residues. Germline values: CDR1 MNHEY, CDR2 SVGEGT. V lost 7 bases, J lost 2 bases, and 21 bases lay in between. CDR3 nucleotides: TGTGCCAGCACCACCCTCCTCGCGGGGCGCGCCTACAATGAGCAGTTCTTC. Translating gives CASTTLLAGRAYNEQFF.

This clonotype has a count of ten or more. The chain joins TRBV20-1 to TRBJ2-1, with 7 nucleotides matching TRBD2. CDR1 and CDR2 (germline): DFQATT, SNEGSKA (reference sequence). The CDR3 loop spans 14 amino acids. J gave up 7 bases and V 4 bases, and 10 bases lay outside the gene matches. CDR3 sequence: CSATTGTNGNEQFF. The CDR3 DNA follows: TGCAGTGCTACTACCGGGACTAATGGTAATGAGCAGTTCTTC.

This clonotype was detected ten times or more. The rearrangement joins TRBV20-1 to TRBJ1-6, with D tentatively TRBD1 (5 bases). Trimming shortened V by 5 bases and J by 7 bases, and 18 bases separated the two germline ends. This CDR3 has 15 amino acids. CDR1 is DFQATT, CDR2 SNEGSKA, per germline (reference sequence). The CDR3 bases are TGCAGTGCTCGCGGATCCGGGACCGAGAATTCACCCCTCCACTTT. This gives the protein CSARGSGTENSPLHF.

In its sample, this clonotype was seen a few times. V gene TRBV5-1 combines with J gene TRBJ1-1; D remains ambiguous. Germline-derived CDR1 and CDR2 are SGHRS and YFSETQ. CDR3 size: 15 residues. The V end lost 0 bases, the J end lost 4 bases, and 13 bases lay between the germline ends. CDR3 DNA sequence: TGCGCCAGCAGCTTGGGGAGGAGTCTCCCCACTGAAGCTTTCTTT. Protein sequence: CASSLGRSLPTEAFF.

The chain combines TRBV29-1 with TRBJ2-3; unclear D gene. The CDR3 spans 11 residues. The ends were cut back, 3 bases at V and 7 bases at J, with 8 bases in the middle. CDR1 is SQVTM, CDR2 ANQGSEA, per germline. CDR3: CSVDHFYTQYF. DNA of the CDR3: TGCAGCGTTGATCACTTTTATACGCAGTATTTT.

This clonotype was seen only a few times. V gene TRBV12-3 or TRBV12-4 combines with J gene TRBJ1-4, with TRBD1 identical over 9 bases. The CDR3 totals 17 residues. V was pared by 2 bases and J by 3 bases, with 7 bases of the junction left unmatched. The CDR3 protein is CASSLLGQGSSNEKLFF. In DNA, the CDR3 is TGTGCCAGCAGTTTATTGGGACAGGGATCTTCTAATGAAAAACTGTTTTTT.

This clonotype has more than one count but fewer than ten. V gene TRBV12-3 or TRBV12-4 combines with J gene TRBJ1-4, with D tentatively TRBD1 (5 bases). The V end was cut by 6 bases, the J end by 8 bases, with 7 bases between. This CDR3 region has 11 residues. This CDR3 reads CASRGHEKLFF. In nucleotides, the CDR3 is TGTGCCAGCAGGGGGCACGAAAAACTGTTTTTT.

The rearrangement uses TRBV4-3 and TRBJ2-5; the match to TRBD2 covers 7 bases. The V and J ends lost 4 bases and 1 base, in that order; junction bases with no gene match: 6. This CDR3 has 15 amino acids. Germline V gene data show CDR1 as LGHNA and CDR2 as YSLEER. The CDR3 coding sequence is TGCGCCAGCAGCCGAACCGGGACTACCCAAGAGACCCAGTACTTC. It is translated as CASSRTGTTQETQYF.

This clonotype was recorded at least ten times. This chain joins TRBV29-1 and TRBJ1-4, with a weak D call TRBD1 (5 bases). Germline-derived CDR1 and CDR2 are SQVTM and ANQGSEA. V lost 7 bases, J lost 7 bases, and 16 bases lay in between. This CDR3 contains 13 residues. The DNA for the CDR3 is TGCAGCGCCGCAGGGAGGACGGGTGAAAAACTGTTTTTT. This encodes CSAAGRTGEKLFF.

CDR3 in amino acids: CSARGRVRIGNQPQHF. Written as DNA, the CDR3 is TGCAGTGCTAGAGGCAGGGTAAGGATCGGCAATCAGCCCCAGCATTTT. The chain has TRBV20-1 and TRBJ1-5; a weak D match, TRBD1 (5 bases). Trimming stripped 1 base from V and 2 bases from J, with 15 bases between. Per germline, CDR1 DFQATT and CDR2 SNEGSKA (reference sequence). The CDR3 is 16 residues long.

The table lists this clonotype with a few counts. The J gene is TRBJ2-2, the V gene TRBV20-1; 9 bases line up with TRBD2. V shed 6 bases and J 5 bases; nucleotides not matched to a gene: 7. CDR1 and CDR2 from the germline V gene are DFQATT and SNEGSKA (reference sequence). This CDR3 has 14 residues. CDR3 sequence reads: CSATSGRWTGELFF. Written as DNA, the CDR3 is TGCAGTGCGACAAGCGGGAGGTGGACCGGGGAGCTGTTTTTT.

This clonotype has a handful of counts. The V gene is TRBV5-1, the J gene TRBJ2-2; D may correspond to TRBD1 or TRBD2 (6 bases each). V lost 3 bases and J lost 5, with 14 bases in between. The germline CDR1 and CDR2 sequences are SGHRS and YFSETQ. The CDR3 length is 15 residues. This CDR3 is CASSWRGGGTGELFF. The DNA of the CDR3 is TGCGCCAGCAGCTGGCGCGGAGGGGGTACCGGGGAGCTGTTTTTT.

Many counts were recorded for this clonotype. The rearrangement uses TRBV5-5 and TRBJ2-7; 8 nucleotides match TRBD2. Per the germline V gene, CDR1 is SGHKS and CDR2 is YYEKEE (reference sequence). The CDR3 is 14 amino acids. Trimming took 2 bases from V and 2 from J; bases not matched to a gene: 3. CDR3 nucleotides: TGTGCCAGCAGCTTCGGGACTAGTCCCTACGAGCAGTACTTC. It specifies CASSFGTSPYEQYF. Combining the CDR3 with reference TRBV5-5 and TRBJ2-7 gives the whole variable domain DAGVTQSPTHLIKTRGQQVTLRCSPISGHKSVSWYQQVLGQGPQFIFQYYEKEERGRGNFPDRFSARQFPNYSSELNVNALLLGDSALYLCASSFGTSPYEQYFGPGTRLTVT.

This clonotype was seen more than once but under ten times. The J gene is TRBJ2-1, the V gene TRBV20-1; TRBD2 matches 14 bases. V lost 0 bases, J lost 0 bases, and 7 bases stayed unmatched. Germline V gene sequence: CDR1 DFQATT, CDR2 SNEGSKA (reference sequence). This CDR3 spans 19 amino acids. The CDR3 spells CSAREDGTSGSRSYNEQFF. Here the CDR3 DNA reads TGCAGTGCTAGAGAGGACGGGACTAGCGGGAGTCGCTCCTACAATGAGCAGTTCTTC.

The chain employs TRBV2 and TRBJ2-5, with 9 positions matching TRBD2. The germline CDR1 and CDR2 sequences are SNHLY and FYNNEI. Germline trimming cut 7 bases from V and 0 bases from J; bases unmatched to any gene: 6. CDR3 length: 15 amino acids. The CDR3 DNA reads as TGTGCCAGCAACACTTTAGCGGGAGACCAAGAGACCCAGTACTTC. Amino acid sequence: CASNTLAGDQETQYF.

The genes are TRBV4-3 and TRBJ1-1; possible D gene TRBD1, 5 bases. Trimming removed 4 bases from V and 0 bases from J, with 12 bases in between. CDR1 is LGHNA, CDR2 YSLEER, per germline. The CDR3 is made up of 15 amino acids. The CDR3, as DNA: TGCGCCAGCAGCCTCGGCTGGGGGGTGAACACTGAAGCTTTCTTT. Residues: CASSLGWGVNTEAFF.

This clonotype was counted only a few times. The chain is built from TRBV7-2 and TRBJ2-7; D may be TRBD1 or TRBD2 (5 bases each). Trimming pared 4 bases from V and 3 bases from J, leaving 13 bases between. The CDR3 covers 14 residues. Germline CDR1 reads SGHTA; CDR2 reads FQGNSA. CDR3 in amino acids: CASSSGRGRYEQYF. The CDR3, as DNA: TGTGCCAGCAGCTCTGGCCGGGGCCGCTACGAGCAGTACTTC.

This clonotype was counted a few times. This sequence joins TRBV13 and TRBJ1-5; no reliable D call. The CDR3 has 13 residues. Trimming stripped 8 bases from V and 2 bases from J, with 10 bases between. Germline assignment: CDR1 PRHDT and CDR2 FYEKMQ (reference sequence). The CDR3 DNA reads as TGTGCCAGCGGCCCGGAGGGCAATCAGCCCCAGCATTTT. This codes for CASGPEGNQPQHF.

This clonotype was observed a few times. CDR3 bases: TGCGCCAGCAGCTTGGAGACGGGAGGGAACGAGCAGTACTTC. It encodes CASSLETGGNEQYF. This chain joins TRBV5-1 and TRBJ2-7; 8 bases map to TRBD2. From germline, CDR1 is SGHRS and CDR2 YFSETQ. V gave up 0 bases and J gave up 5 bases; unmatched junction bases: 4. The CDR3 loop spans 14 amino acids.

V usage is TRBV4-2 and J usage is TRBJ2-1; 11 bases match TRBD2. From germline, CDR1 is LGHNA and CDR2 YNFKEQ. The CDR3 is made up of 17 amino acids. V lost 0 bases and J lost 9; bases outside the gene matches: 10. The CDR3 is CASSQDRLAGGPLEQFF. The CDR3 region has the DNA TGTGCCAGCAGCCAAGATCGGTTAGCGGGAGGGCCGCTTGAGCAGTTCTTC.

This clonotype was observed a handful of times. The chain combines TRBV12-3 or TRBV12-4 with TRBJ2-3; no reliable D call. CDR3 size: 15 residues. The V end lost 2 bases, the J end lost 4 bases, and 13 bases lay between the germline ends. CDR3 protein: CASSLIRKGPDTQYF. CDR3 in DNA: TGTGCCAGCAGTTTAATTCGTAAAGGGCCAGATACGCAGTATTTT.

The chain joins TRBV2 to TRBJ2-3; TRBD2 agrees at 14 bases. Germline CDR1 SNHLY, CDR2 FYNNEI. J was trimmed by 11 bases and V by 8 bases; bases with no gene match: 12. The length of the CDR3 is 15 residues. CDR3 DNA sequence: TGTGCCAGCGCCCCCGGGGGACTAGCGGGAGAAGGGCAGTATTTT. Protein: CASAPGGLAGEGQYF.

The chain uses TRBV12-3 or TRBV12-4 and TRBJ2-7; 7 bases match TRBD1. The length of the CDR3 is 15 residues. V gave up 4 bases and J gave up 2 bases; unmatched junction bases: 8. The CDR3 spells CASSSTGTDTYEQYF. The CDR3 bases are TGTGCCAGCAGTTCGACCGGGACAGATACCTACGAGCAGTACTTC.

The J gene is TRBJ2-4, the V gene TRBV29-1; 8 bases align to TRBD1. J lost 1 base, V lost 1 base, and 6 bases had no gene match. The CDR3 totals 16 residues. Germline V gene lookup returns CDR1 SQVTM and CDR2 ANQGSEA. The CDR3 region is CSVEAGGVWAKNIQYF. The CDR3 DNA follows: TGCAGCGTTGAAGCAGGGGGCGTGTGGGCCAAAAACATTCAGTACTTC.

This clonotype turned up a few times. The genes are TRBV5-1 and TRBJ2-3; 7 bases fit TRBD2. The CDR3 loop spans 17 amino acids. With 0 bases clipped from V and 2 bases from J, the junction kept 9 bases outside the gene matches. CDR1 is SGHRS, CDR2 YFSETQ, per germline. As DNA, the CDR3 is TGCGCCAGCAGCTTGGCCAATCCTAGCGGTACCACAGATACGCAGTATTTT. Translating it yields CASSLANPSGTTDTQYF. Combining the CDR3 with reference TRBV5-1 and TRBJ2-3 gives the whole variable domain KAGVTQTPRYLIKTRGQQVTLSCSPISGHRSVSWYQQTPGQGLQFLFEYFSETQRNKGNFPGRFSGRQFSNSRSEMNVSTLELGDSALYLCASSLANPSGTTDTQYFGPGTRLTVL.

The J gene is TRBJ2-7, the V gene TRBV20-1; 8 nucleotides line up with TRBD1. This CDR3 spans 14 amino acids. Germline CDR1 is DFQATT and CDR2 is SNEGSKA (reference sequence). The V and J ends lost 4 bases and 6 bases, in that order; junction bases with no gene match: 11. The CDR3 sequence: CSATPTGVFSEQYF. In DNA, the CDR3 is TGCAGTGCTACCCCGACAGGGGTTTTTAGCGAGCAGTACTTC.

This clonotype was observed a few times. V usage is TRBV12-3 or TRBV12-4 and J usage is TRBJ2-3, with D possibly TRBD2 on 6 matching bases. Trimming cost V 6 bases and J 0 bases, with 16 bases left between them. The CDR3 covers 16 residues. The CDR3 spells CASRINVRESTDTQYF. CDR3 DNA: TGTGCCAGCAGAATCAATGTACGGGAGAGCACAGATACGCAGTATTTT.

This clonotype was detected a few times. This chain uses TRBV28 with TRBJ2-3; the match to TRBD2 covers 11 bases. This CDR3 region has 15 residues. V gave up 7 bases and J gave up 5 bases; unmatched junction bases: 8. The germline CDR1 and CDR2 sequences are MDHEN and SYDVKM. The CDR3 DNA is TGTGCCAGCACTCCCGGGACTAGCGGATTAGATACGCAGTATTTT. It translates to CASTPGTSGLDTQYF.